These 24 T cell receptor beta chains came from one sample sequenced in a study of regulatory T cells in long-lasting Graves disease. Construction of TCR beta libraries relied on iRepertoire HTBI primers and on Arm-PCR targeting CDR3 regions. TCRdb analysed the multiplex PCR reads with MiXCR anew, one entry per CDR3 protein. Here the sample spans about 470,000 distinct CDR3 sequences, 20% to 25% being singletons. Time point reported: persistent/refractory GD, antithyroid drugs over 5 years with positive TRAb. TCR sequences were obtained from RNA taken from PBMCs. This sample comprised peripheral blood mononuclear cells (PBMCs), obtained when the disease was refractory, from a patient treated with antithyroid drugs. Source of these receptors: a female donor with Graves disease.

A word on this clonotype: A read error may explain this, as a much larger clone is one base away. V is TRBV11-3 and J is TRBJ1-2; possible D gene TRBD1, 5 bases. The CDR3 totals 14 residues. The V end was cut by 5 bases, the J end by 8 bases, with 18 bases between. Looked up from germline, CDR1 is SGHNT and CDR2 is YENEEA. DNA of the CDR3: TGTGCCAGCAGCGACACCGGGGCAGGCTACGGCTACACCTTC. The encoded protein is CASSDTGAGYGYTF.

The chain has TRBV9 and TRBJ1-3; possible D gene TRBD1, 5 bases. The germline V gene has CDR1 SGDLS and CDR2 YYNGEE. This CDR3 contains 18 residues. V was pared by 3 bases and J by 5 bases, with 24 bases between. As DNA, the CDR3 is TGTGCCAGCAGCGGGCCGGAACAGGAGACCAGGACGCGAAACACCATATATTTT. It encodes CASSGPEQETRTRNTIYF.

The chain is built from TRBV6-2 or TRBV6-3 and TRBJ1-1; D is unresolved. The CDR3 length is 14 residues. The V and J ends lost 3 bases and 2 bases respectively, with 10 bases between them. Germline lookup yields CDR1 MNHEY and CDR2 SVGEGT. The DNA for the CDR3 is TGTGCCAGCAGTTATATGAACAGCAACACTGAAGCTTTCTTT. Its translation is CASSYMNSNTEAFF.

This clonotype has more than one count but fewer than ten. V and J are TRBV12-3 or TRBV12-4 and TRBJ2-7; 11 nucleotides align to TRBD1. The J segment lost 5 bases and the V segment lost 6 bases, leaving 9 bases of the junction unmatched. This CDR3 is 15 amino acids long. The CDR3 region is CASSPGQGGIDEQYF. The CDR3 nucleotides read TGTGCCAGCAGCCCGGGACAGGGGGGCATAGACGAGCAGTACTTC.

This clonotype was counted at least ten times. V gene TRBV10-3 combines with J gene TRBJ1-5; D gene uncertain. This CDR3 spans 13 amino acids. Germline loops: CDR1 ENHRY, CDR2 SYGVKD. V lost 5 bases and J 3 bases, leaving 8 bases between the germline ends. The CDR3, as DNA: TGTGCCATCAGTTACGCCAACAATCAGCCCCAGCATTTT. It is translated as CAISYANNQPQHF.

Only a few counts were recorded for this clonotype. The rearrangement joins TRBV24-1 to TRBJ2-2; TRBD1 aligns across 10 bases. The trim removed 4 bases at V and 3 bases at J, leaving 4 bases unmatched. CDR1 KGHDR and CDR2 SFDVKD come from the germline V gene. The CDR3 totals 16 residues. The CDR3 here is CATSDPGTGDTGELFF. In DNA, the CDR3 is TGTGCCACCAGTGACCCTGGGACAGGGGACACCGGGGAGCTGTTTTTT.

This clonotype occurred many times. The chain carries TRBV10-3 and TRBJ2-7, with 12 positions matching TRBD1. With 3 bases clipped from V and 9 bases from J, the junction kept 9 bases outside the gene matches. The CDR3 is made up of 15 amino acids. CDR1 is ENHRY and CDR2 is SYGVKD in the germline V gene. The CDR3 sequence is CAISDPGQGAGGQYF. In DNA, the CDR3 is TGTGCCATCAGTGATCCGGGACAGGGGGCAGGAGGGCAGTACTTC.

The chain recombines TRBV20-1 with TRBJ2-7; the D gene could be TRBD1 or TRBD2 (5 bases each). The CDR3 runs to 14 residues. Germline-derived CDR1 and CDR2 are DFQATT and SNEGSKA (reference sequence). Trimming left V 0 bases short and J 3 bases short, with 12 bases between. This CDR3 reads CSARERGAGYEQYF. In DNA form, the CDR3 reads TGCAGTGCTAGAGAGAGGGGCGCGGGCTACGAGCAGTACTTC.

This clonotype was seen ten or more times. The genes are TRBV4-1 and TRBJ2-5, with D perhaps matching TRBD1 (6 bases). CDR3 length: 15 amino acids. CDR1 is MGHRA and CDR2 is YSYEKL in the germline V gene. V lost 4 bases and J 4 bases, leaving 16 bases between the germline ends. CDR3 sequence reads: CASSRPTGSLETQYF. In DNA form, the CDR3 reads TGCGCCAGCAGCCGACCAACAGGGAGTTTAGAGACCCAGTACTTC.

This clonotype turned up a few times. This chain joins TRBV20-1 and TRBJ1-5; D gene ambiguous. The CDR3 consists of 15 residues. Germline CDR1 reads DFQATT; CDR2 reads SNEGSKA (reference sequence). V was shortened by 0 bases and J by 6 bases, with 15 bases between the two germline ends. The CDR3 spells CSARDNTRAGQPQHF. CDR3 bases: TGCAGTGCTAGAGATAATACGAGGGCTGGTCAGCCCCAGCATTTT.

The sample holds a few counts of this clonotype. The chain combines TRBV19 with TRBJ1-1; 8 bases map to TRBD1. Germline V gene lookup returns CDR1 LNHDA and CDR2 SQIVND (reference sequence). The CDR3 is 14 amino acids. Losses at the gene ends were 5 bases for V and 6 bases for J; bases not matched to a gene: 8. The CDR3 nucleotides read TGTGCCAGTAGTTCAATGGACAGGGAGCCTGAAGCTTTCTTT. This translates into CASSSMDREPEAFF.

This clonotype showed up many times. This chain uses TRBV20-1 with TRBJ1-2, with TRBD1 matching over 7 bases. CDR3 length equals 16 residues. Germline V gene sequence: CDR1 DFQATT, CDR2 SNEGSKA (reference sequence). The junction had 10 bases not matched to a gene; V was cut back by 3 bases and J by 0 bases. CDR3 DNA: TGCAGTGCTAGTGTGACAGGGAGTCGGGCTAACTATGGCTACACCTTC. It codes for CSASVTGSRANYGYTF.

V gene TRBV7-8 combines with J gene TRBJ1-1; D is undetermined. Trimming removed 6 bases from V and 8 bases from J, with 22 bases in between. Germline loops: CDR1 SGHVS, CDR2 FQNEAQ. CDR3 length: 15 residues. This CDR3 reads CASRPFGPDPREAFF. CDR3 coding DNA: TGTGCCAGCAGACCTTTCGGCCCGGACCCACGGGAAGCTTTCTTT.

This chain joins TRBV27 and TRBJ2-2, with D possibly being TRBD2 (6 bases). Germline V gene sequence: CDR1 MNHEY, CDR2 SMNVEV (reference sequence). The ends were cut back, 10 bases at V and 4 bases at J, with 16 bases in the middle. The CDR3 length is 14 residues. The CDR3 DNA reads as TGTGCCACCCAAAGGGAGGCCCGCACCGGGGAGCTGTTTTTT. It encodes CATQREARTGELFF.

CDR3 in amino acids: CASSSVAGTMNTEAFF. As DNA, the CDR3 is TGTGCCAGCAGCTCTGTAGCAGGGACGATGAACACTGAAGCTTTCTTT. The chain has TRBV11-2 and TRBJ1-1; D possibly corresponds to TRBD1 (5 bases). Germline V gene lookup returns CDR1 SGHAT and CDR2 FQNNGV. Trimming cost V 4 bases and J 0 bases, with 15 bases left between them. The CDR3 has 16 residues.

This clonotype was observed many times. The V gene is TRBV7-2, the J gene TRBJ1-1; D unresolved. CDR3 length: 13 residues. Germline assignment: CDR1 SGHTA and CDR2 FQGNSA. The V end lost 1 base, the J end lost 4 bases, and 7 bases lay between the germline ends. CDR3 residues: CASSLVQVTEAFF. CDR3 DNA: TGTGCCAGCAGCTTAGTTCAGGTCACTGAAGCTTTCTTT.

This clonotype was seen ten or more times. This rearrangement joins TRBV27 to TRBJ2-5; D is perhaps TRBD2 (6 bases). The germline gives CDR1 MNHEY, CDR2 SMNVEV (reference sequence). The germline V and J ends were trimmed by 8 bases and 3 bases, with 13 bases remaining between them. There are 13 residues in the CDR3. The CDR3 nucleotides read TGTGCCAGCGGATCGGGACTGGAAGAGACCCAGTACTTC. Translated: CASGSGLEETQYF.

This clonotype was picked up a small number of times. The chain has TRBV7-9 and TRBJ1-1; weak D call: TRBD1 (6 bases). The germline V gene encodes CDR1 SEHNR and CDR2 FQNEAQ (reference sequence). The CDR3 sequence is 12 residues long. Deletions cut 5 bases from V and 6 bases from J, with 10 bases between. CDR3 in amino acids: CASSEQGPEAFF. In nucleotides, the CDR3 is TGTGCCAGCAGCGAACAGGGCCCTGAAGCTTTCTTT.

V usage is TRBV4-3 and J usage is TRBJ2-3; 10 bases agree with TRBD1. This CDR3 comprises 16 residues. Germline values: CDR1 LGHNA, CDR2 YSLEER. With 4 bases clipped from V and 4 bases from J, the junction kept 8 bases outside the gene matches. The CDR3 reads CASSLGPDRGSDTQYF. The CDR3 coding sequence is TGCGCCAGCAGCCTGGGGCCGGACAGGGGGTCAGATACGCAGTATTTT.

The rearrangement joins TRBV7-9 to TRBJ2-7; 7 bases are a match to TRBD2. The trim removed 1 base at V and 6 bases at J, leaving 6 bases unmatched. The CDR3 totals 14 residues. CDR1 and CDR2 (germline): SEHNR, FQNEAQ (reference sequence). Here the CDR3 reads CASSLGGRAIEQYF. The CDR3 region has the DNA TGTGCCAGCAGCTTAGGAGGGAGGGCAATCGAGCAGTACTTC. Together with reference TRBV7-9 and TRBJ2-7, the CDR3 gives the full variable domain: DTGVSQNPRHKITKRGQNVTFRCDPISEHNRLYWYRQTLGQGPEFLTYFQNEAQLEKSRLLSDRFSAERPKGSFSTLEIQRTEQGDSAMYLCASSLGGRAIEQYFGPGTRLTVT.

This clonotype was picked up many times. This chain uses TRBV6-1 with TRBJ2-2; D ambiguous. The CDR3 extends over 15 amino acids. V shed 6 bases and J shed 4 bases, with 15 bases lying between them. Germline CDR1 reads MNHNS; CDR2 reads SASEGT. The CDR3 sequence is CASSPRAAATGELFF. CDR3 DNA sequence: TGTGCCAGCAGCCCCCGGGCCGCTGCCACCGGGGAGCTGTTTTTT.

This clonotype was seen at least ten times. This chain uses TRBV20-1 with TRBJ1-2; 7 bases map to TRBD1. Looked up from germline, CDR1 is DFQATT and CDR2 is SNEGSKA (reference sequence). CDR3 length: 15 residues. V dropped 4 bases and J dropped 2; count of bases not matched to a gene: 10. Here the CDR3 DNA reads TGCAGTGCTATACGAGCGGAGACAGGGAACTATGGCTACACCTTC. Translation: CSAIRAETGNYGYTF.

This clonotype was seen only once. A read error may be the cause here, since a much bigger clone is one base away. No conserved phenylalanine or tryptophan ends this CDR3, so it is likely a read error. The rearrangement uses TRBV30 and TRBJ1-2; D unresolved. The CDR3 spans 12 residues. CDR1 and CDR2 (germline): GTSNPN, SVGIG (reference sequence). Trimming removed 2 bases from V and 4 bases from J, with 8 bases in between. DNA for the CDR3: TGTGCCTGGAGTTTGGGAGTCTATGGCTACACCCTC. Amino acids: CAWSLGVYGYTL.

At least ten counts were recorded for this clonotype. An end of the junction does not agree with germline; a read error may underlie this. The chain is built from TRBV7-4 and TRBJ2-4; tentative D call: TRBD1 (6 bases). The CDR3 is 8 amino acids. Germline V gene lookup returns CDR1 SGHVT and CDR2 SQSDAQ. The CDR3 coding sequence is TGTGCCAGCAGCTTGGACAGCTTC. It is translated as CASSLDSF.